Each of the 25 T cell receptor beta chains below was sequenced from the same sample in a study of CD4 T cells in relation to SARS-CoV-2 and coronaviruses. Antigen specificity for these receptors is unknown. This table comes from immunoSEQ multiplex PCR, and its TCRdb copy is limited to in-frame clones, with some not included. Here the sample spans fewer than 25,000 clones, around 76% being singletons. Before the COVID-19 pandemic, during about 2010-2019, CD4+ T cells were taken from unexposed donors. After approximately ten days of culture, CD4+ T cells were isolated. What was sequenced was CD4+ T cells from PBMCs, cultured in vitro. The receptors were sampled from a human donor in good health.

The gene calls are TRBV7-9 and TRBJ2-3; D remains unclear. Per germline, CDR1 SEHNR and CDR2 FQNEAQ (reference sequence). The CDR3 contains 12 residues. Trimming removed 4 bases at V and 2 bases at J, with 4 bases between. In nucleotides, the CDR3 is TGTGCCAGCAGCTGGCTCACAGATACGCAGTATTTT. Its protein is CASSWLTDTQYF.

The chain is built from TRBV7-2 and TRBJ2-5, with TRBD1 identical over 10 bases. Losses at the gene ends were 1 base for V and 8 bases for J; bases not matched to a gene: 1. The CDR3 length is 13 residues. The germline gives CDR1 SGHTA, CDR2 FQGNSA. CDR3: CASSLGTGGTQYF. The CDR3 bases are TGTGCCAGCAGCTTAGGGACAGGGGGAACCCAGTACTTC.

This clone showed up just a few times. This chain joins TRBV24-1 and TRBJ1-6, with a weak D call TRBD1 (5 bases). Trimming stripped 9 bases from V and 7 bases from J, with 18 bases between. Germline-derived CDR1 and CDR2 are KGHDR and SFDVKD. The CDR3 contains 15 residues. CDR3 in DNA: TGTGCCACCTGCCTAGGGGAGAGCGGGAATTCACCCCTCCACTTT. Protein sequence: CATCLGESGNSPLHF.

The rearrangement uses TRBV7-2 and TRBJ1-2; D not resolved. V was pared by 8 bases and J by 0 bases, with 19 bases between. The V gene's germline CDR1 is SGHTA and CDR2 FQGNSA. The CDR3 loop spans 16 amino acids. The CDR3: CASGAQEVRTNYGYTF. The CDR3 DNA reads TGTGCCAGCGGTGCTCAGGAGGTCCGAACTAACTATGGCTACACCTTC.

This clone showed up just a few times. CDR3 loop: CASSLSSAGSYEQYF. DNA of the CDR3: TGTGCCAGCAGCTTAAGCTCAGCGGGATCCTACGAGCAGTACTTC. The V and J genes are TRBV7-3 and TRBJ2-7; 7 bases line up with TRBD2. The CDR3 loop spans 15 amino acids. J was trimmed by 1 base and V by 1 base; bases with no gene match: 4. Germline CDR1 SGHTA, CDR2 FQGTGA.

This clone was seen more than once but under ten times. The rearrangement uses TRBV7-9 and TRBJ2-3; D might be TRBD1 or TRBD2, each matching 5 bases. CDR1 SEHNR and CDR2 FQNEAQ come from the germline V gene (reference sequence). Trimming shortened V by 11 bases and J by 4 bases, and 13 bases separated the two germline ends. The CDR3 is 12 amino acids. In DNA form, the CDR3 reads TGTGCCGATGGGGGAGCCGCAGATACGCAGTATTTT. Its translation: CADGGAADTQYF. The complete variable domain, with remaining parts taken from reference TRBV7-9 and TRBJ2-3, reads DTGVSQNPRHKITKRGQNVTFRCDPISEHNRLYWYRQTLGQGPEFLTYFQNEAQLEKSRLLSDRFSAERPKGSFSTLEIQRTEQGDSAMYLCADGGAADTQYFGPGTRLTVL.

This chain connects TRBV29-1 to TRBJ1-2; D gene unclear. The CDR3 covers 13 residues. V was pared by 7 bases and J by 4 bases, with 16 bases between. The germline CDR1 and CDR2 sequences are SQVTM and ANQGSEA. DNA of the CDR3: TGCAGCGATACGGGCGGGATTGGCTATGGCTACACCTTC. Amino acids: CSDTGGIGYGYTF. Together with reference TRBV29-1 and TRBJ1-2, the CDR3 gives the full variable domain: SAVISQKPSRDICQRGTSLTIQCQVDSQVTMMFWYRQQPGQSLTLIATANQGSEATYESGFVIDKFPISRPNLTFSTLTVSNMSPEDSSIYLCSDTGGIGYGYTFGSGTRLTVV.

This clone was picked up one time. In DNA form, the CDR3 reads TGCGCCAGCAGCCATCAGGACCACACAGATACGCAGTATTTT. Translated, it gives CASSHQDHTDTQYF. The genes are TRBV5-1 and TRBJ2-3; unclear D gene. V was cut by 4 bases and J by 2 bases, with 11 bases left in between. The CDR3 extends over 14 amino acids. Germline CDR1 SGHRS, CDR2 YFSETQ.

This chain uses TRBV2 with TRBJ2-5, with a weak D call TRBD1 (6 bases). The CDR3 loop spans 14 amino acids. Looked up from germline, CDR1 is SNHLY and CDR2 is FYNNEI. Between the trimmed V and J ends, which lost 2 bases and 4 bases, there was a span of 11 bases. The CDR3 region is CASSERGRGETQYF. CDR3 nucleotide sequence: TGTGCCAGCAGTGAAAGGGGGAGAGGAGAGACCCAGTACTTC.

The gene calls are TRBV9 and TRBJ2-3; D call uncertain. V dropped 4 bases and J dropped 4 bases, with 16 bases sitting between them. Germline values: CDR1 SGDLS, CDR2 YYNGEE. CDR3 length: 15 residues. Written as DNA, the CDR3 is TGTGCCAGCAGCACCCCTCTCCCCCCATCAGATACGCAGTATTTT. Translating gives CASSTPLPPSDTQYF.

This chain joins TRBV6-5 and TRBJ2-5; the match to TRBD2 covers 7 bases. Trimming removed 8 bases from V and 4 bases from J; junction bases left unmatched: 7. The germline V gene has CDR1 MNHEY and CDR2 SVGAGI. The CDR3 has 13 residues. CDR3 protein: CASQEAGRETQYF. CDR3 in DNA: TGTGCCAGCCAGGAAGCGGGGAGAGAGACCCAGTACTTC.

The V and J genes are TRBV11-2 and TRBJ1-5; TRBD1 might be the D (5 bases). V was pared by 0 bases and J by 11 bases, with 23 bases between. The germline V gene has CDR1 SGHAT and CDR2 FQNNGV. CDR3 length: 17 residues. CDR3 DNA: TGTGCCAGCAGCTTAGATACACTGAGACAGCGACAATCAGCCCAGCATTTT. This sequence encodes CASSLDTLRQRQSAQHF.

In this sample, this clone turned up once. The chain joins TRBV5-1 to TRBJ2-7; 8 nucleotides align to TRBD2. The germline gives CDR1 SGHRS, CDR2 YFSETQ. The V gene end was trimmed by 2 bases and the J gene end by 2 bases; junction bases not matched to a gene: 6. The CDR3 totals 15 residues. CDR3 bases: TGCGCCAGCAGCTTTCTAGCGGGCCAGCCCTACGAGCAGTACTTC. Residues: CASSFLAGQPYEQYF.

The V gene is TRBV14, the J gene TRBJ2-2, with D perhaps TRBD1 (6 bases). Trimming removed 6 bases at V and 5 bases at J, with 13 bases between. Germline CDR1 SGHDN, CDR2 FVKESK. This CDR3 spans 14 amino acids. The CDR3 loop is CASRATGKTGELFF. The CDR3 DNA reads TGTGCCAGCAGGGCTACAGGGAAGACCGGGGAGCTGTTTTTT.

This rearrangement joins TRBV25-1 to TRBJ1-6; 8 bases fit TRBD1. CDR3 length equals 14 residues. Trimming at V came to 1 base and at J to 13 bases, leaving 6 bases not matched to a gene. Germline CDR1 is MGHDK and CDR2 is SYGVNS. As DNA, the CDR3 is TGTGCCAGCAGTGAATCCAGGGGGCTCTCCCCCCTCCACTTT. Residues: CASSESRGLSPLHF.

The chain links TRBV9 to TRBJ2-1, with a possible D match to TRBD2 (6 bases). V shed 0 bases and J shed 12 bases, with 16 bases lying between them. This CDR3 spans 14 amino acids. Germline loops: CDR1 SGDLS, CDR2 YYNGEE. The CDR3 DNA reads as TGTGCCAGCAGCGTAGTGGCGGGACCCAAGGGGCAGTTCTTC. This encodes CASSVVAGPKGQFF.

DNA for the CDR3: TGTGCCAGTAGTATAGGAGGTGGGCCGGGCAATCAGCCCCAGCATTTT. Its protein product is CASSIGGGPGNQPQHF. V usage is TRBV19 and J usage is TRBJ1-5; D gene unclear. The ends were cut back, 1 base at V and 2 bases at J, with 12 bases in the middle. The CDR3 is 16 amino acids. Germline V gene data show CDR1 as LNHDA and CDR2 as SQIVND (reference sequence).

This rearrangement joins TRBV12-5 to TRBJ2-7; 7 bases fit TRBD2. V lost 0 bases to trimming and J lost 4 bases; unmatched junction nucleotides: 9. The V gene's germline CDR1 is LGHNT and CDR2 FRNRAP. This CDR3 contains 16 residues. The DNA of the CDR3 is TGTGCTAGTGGTTTGGTAAGAACGGGAGGAAGTTACGAGCAGTACTTC. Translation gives CASGLVRTGGSYEQYF.

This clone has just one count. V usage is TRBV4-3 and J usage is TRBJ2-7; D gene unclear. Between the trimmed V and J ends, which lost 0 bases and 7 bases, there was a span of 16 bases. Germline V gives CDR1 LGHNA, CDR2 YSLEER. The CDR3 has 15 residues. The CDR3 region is CASSQDFPVPREQYF. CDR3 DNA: TGCGCCAGCAGCCAAGATTTCCCGGTTCCTAGGGAGCAGTACTTC.

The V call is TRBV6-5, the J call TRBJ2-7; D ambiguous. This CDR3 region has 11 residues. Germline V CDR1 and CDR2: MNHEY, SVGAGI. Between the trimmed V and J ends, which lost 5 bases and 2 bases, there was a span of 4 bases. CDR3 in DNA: TGTGCCAGCAGTCTAACCTACGAGCAGTACTTC. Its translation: CASSLTYEQYF.

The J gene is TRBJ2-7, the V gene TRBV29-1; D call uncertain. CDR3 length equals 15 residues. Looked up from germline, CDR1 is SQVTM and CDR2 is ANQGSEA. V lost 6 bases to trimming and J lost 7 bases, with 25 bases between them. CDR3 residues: CSVVYLGHGAVEQYF. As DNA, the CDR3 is TGCAGCGTCGTTTACTTGGGCCACGGAGCTGTGGAGCAGTACTTC.

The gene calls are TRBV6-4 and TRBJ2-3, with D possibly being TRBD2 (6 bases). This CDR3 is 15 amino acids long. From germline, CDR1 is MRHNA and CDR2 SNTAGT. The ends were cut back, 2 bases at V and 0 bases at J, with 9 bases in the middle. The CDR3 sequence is CASSDAAGSTDTQYF. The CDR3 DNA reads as TGTGCCAGCAGTGACGCGGCGGGGAGCACAGATACGCAGTATTTT.

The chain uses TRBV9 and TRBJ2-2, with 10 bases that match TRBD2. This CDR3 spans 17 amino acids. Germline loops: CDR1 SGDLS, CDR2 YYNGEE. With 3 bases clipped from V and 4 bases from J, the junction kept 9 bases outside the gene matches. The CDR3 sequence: CASSAVAGGRSTGELFF. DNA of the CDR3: TGTGCCAGCAGCGCCGTAGCGGGGGGACGTTCCACCGGGGAGCTGTTTTTT.

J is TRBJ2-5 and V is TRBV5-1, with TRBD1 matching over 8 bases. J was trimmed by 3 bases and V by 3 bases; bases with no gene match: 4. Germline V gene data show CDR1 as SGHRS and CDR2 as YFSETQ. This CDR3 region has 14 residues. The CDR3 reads CASSSRQGKETQYF. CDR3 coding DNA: TGCGCCAGCAGCTCCAGACAGGGGAAAGAGACCCAGTACTTC. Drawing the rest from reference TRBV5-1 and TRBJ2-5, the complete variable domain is KAGVTQTPRYLIKTRGQQVTLSCSPISGHRSVSWYQQTPGQGLQFLFEYFSETQRNKGNFPGRFSGRQFSNSRSEMNVSTLELGDSALYLCASSSRQGKETQYFGPGTRLLVL.

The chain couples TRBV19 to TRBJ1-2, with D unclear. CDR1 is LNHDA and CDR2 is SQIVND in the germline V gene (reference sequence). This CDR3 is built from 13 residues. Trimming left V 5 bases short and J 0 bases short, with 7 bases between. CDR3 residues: CASSDYPNYGYTF. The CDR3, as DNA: TGTGCCAGTAGTGACTACCCTAACTATGGCTACACCTTC.